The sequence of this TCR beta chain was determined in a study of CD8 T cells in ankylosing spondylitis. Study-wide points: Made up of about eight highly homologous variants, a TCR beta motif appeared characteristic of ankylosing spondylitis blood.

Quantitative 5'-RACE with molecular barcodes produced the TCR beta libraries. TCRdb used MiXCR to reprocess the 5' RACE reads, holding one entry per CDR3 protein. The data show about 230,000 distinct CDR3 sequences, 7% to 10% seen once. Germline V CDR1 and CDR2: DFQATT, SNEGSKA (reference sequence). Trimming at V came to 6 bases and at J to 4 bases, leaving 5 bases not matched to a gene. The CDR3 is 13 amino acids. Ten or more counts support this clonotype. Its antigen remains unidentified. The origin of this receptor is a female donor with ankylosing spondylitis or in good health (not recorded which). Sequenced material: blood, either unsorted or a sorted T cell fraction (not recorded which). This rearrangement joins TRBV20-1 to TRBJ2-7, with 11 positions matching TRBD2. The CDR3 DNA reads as TGCAGTGCCACGGGACTAGCGGAATACGAGCAGTACTTC. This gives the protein CSATGLAEYEQYF.